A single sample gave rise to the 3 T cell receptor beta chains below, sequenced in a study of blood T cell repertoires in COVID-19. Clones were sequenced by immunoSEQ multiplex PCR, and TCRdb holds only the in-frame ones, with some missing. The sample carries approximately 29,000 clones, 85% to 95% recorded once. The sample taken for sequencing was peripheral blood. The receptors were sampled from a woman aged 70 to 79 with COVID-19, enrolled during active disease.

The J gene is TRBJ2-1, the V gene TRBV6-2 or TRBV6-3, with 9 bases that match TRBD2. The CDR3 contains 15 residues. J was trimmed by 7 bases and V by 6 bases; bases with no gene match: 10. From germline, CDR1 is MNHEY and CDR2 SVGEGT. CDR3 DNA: TGTGCCAGCAGCCTTATAGCGGGAGCTGTGAATGAGCAGTTCTTC. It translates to CASSLIAGAVNEQFF.

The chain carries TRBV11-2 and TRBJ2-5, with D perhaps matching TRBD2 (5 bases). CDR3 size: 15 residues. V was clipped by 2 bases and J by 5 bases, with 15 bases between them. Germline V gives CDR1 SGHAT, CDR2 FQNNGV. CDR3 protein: CASSLNPGLRETQYF. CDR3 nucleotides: TGTGCCAGCAGCTTAAATCCGGGATTGAGGGAGACCCAGTACTTC.

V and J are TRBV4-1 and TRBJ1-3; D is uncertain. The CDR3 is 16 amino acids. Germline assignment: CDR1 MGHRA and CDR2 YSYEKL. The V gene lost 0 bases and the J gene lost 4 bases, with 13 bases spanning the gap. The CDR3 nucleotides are TGCGCCAGCAGCCAAGATAGGCAGGATCACGGAAACACCATATATTTT. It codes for CASSQDRQDHGNTIYF.